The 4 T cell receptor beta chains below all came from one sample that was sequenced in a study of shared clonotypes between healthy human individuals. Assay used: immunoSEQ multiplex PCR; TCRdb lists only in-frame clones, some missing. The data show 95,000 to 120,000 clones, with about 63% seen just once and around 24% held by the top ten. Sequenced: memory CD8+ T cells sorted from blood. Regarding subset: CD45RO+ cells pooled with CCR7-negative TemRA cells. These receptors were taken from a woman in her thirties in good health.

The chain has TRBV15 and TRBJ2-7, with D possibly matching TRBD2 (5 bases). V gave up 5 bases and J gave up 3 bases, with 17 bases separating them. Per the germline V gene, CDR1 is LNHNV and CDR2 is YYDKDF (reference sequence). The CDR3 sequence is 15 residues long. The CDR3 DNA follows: TGTGCCACCAGCGGCTCGGGAATGAGTGTCTACGAGCAGTACTTC. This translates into CATSGSGMSVYEQYF. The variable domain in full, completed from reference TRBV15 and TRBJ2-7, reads DAMVIQNPRYQVTQFGKPVTLSCSQTLNHNVMYWYQQKSSQAPKLLFHYYDKDFNNEADTPDNFQSRRPNTSFCFLDIRSPGLGDTAMYLCATSGSGMSVYEQYFGPGTRLTVT.

The CDR3 DNA reads as TGTGCCAGCAGTGAAGTACCGGAAAGCAATCAGCCCCAGCATTTT. This gives the protein CASSEVPESNQPQHF. The chain couples TRBV6-1 to TRBJ1-5; D unclear. CDR3 size: 15 residues. Germline V gene lookup returns CDR1 MNHNS and CDR2 SASEGT. V was pared by 1 base and J by 1 base, with 8 bases between.

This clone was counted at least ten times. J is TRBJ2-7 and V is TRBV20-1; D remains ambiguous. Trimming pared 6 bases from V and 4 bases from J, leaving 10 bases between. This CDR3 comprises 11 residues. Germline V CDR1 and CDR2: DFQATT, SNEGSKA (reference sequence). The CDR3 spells CSAEEIYEQYF. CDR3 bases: TGCAGTGCCGAGGAAATTTACGAGCAGTACTTC.

The CDR3 is CASSLEGEGFRGTQYF. CDR3 nucleotides: TGCGCCAGCAGCTTGGAAGGGGAAGGGTTTAGGGGGACCCAGTACTTC. The genes are TRBV5-1 and TRBJ2-5, with D perhaps matching TRBD1 (5 bases). CDR1 is SGHRS and CDR2 is YFSETQ in the germline V gene. The CDR3 runs 16 residues. Trimming cost V 0 bases and J 7 bases, with 19 bases left between them.